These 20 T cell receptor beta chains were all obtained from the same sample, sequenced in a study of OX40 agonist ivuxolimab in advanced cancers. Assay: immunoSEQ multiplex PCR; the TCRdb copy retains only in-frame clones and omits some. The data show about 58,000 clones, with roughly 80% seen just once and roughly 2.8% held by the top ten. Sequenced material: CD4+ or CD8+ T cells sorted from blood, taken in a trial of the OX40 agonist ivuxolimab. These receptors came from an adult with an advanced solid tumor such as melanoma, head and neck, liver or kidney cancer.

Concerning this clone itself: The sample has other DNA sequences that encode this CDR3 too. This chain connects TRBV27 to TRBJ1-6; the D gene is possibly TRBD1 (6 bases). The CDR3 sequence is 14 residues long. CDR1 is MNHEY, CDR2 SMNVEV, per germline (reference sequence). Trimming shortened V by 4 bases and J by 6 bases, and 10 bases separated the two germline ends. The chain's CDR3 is CASSWDNPNSPLHF. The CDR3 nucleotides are TGTGCCAGCAGTTGGGACAACCCTAATTCACCCCTCCACTTT.

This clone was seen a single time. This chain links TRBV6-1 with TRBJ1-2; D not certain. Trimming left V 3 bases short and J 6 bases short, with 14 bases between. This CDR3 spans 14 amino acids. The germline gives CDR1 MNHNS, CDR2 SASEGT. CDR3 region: CASSERTRGNGYTF. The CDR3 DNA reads TGTGCCAGCAGTGAGCGGACTCGGGGTAATGGCTACACCTTC.

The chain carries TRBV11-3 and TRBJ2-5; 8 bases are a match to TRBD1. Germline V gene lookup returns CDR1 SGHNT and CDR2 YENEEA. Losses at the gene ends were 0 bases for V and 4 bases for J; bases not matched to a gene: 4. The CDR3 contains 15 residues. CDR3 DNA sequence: TGTGCCAGCAGCTTAGAAGGCAGGGGGCGAGAGACCCAGTACTTC. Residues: CASSLEGRGRETQYF.

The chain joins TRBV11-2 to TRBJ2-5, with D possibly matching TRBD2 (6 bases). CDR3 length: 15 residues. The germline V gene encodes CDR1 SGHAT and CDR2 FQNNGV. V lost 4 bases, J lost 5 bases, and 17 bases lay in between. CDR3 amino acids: CASSYSGLQEETQYF. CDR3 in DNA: TGTGCCAGCAGCTATTCGGGACTTCAGGAGGAGACCCAGTACTTC.

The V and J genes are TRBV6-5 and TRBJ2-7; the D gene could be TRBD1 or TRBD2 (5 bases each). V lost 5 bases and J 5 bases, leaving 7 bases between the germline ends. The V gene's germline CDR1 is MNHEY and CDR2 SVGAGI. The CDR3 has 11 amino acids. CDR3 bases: TGTGCCAGCAGTGAGGGGCACGAGCAGTACTTC. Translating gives CASSEGHEQYF.

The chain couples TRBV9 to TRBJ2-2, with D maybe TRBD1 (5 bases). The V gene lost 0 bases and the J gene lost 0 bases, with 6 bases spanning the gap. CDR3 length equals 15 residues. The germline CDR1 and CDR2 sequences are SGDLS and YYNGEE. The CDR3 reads CASSVGGTNTGELFF. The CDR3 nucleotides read TGTGCCAGCAGCGTAGGGGGCACGAACACCGGGGAGCTGTTTTTT.

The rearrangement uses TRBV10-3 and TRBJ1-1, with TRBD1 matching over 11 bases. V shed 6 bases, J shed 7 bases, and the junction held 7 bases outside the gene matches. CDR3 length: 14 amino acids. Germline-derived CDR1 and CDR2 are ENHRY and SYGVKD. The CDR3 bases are TGTGCCATCAGATTCGAAGGGACAGGGGGTGAAGCTTTCTTT. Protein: CAIRFEGTGGEAFF.

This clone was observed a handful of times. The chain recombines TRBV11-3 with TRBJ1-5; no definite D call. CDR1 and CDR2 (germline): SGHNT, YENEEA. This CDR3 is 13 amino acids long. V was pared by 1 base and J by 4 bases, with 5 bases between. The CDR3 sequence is CASSLGENQPQHF. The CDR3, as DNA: TGTGCCAGCAGCTTAGGGGAAAATCAGCCCCAGCATTTT.

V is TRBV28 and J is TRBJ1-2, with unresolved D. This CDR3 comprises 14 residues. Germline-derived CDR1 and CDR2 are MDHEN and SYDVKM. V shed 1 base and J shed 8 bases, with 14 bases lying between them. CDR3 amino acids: CASSLFIGEGGYTF. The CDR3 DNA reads TGTGCCAGCAGTTTATTCATCGGGGAAGGAGGCTACACCTTC.

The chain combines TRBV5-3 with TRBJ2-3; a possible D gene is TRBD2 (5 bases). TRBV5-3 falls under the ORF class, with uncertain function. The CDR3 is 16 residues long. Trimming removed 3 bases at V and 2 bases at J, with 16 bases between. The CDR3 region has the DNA TGTGCCAGAAGCTGGATGACTATCGGGTTCACAGATACGCAGTATTTT. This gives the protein CARSWMTIGFTDTQYF.

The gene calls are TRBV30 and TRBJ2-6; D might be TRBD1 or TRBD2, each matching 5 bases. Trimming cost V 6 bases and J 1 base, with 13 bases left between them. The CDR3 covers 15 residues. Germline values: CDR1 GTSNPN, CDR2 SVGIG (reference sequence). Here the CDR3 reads CACSRGTSGANVLTF. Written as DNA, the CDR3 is TGTGCCTGCTCGAGGGGTACGTCTGGGGCCAACGTCCTGACTTTC. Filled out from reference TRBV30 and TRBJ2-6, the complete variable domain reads SQTIHQWPATLVQPVGSPLSLECTVEGTSNPNLYWYRQAAGRGLQLLFYSVGIGQISSEVPQNLSASRPQDRQFILSSKKLLLSDSGFYLCACSRGTSGANVLTFGAGSRLTVL.

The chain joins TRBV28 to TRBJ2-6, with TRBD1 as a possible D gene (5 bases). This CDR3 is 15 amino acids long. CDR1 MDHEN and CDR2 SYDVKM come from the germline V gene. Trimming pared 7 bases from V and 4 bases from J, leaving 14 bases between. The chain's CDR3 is CASTSRGFGANVLTF. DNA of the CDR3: TGTGCCAGCACTTCTAGGGGTTTCGGGGCCAACGTCCTGACTTTC.

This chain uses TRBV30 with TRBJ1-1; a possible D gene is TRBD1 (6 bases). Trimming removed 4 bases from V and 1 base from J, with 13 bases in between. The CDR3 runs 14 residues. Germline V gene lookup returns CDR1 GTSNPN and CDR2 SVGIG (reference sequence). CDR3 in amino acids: CAWTLPDRNTEAFF. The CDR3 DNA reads TGTGCCTGGACCCTTCCGGACAGGAACACTGAAGCTTTCTTT.

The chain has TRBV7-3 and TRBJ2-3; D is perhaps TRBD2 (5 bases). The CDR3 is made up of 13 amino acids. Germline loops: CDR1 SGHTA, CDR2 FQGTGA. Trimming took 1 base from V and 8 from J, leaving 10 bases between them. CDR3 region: CASSLSPRGTQYF. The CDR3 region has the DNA TGTGCCAGCAGCTTAAGTCCCCGGGGTACGCAGTATTTT.

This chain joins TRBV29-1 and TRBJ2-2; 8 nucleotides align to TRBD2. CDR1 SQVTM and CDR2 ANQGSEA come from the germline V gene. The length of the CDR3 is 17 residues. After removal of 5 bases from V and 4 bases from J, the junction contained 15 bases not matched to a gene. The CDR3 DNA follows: TGCAGCGTTCTTCCGGCAGGCGGGGGGTATAGCACCGGGGAGCTGTTTTTT. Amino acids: CSVLPAGGGYSTGELFF.

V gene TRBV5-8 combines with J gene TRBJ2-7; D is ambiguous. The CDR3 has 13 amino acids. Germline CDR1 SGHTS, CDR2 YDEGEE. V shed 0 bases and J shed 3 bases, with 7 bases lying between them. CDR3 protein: CASSLVGVYEQYF. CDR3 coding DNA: TGTGCCAGCAGCTTGGTCGGAGTCTACGAGCAGTACTTC. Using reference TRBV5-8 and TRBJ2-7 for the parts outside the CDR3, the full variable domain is EAGVTQSPTHLIKTRGQQATLRCSPISGHTSVYWYQQALGLGLQFLLWYDEGEERNRGNFPPRFSGRQFPNYSSELNVNALELEDSALYLCASSLVGVYEQYFGPGTRLTVT.

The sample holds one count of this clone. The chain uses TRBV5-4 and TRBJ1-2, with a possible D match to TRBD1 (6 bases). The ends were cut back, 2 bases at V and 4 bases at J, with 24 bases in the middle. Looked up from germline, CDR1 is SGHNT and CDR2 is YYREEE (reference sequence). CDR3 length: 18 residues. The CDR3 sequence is CASSFGLPGAPSGYGYTF. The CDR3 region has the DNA TGTGCCAGCAGCTTTGGTCTCCCAGGGGCCCCATCAGGCTATGGCTACACCTTC.

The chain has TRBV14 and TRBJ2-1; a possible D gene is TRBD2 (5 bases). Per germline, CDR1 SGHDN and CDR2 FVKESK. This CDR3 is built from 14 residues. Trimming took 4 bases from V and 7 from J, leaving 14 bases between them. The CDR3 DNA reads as TGTGCCAGCAGCCGCGACTATTGGCGGAATGAGCAGTTCTTC. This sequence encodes CASSRDYWRNEQFF.

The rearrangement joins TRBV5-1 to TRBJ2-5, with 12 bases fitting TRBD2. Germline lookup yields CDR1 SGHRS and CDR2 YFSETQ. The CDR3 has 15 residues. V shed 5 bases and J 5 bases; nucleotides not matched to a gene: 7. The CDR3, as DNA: TGCGCCAGCAGGCCTACTACTAGCGGGGGGGAGACCCAGTACTTC. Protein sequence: CASRPTTSGGETQYF.

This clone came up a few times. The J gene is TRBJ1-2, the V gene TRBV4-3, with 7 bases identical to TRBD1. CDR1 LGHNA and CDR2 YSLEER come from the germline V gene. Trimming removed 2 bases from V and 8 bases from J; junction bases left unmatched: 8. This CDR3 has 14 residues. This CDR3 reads CASSQMTGLMGYTF. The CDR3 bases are TGCGCCAGCAGCCAAATGACAGGGTTGATGGGCTACACCTTC.